This section outlines one T cell receptor beta chain sequence together with its context. Naive CD4 T cells, CD45RO-negative and CD62L-positive, were flow-sorted from PBMCs. Generated by immunoSEQ multiplex PCR, the TCRdb table keeps only in-frame clones and is missing some. The sample yields roughly 80,000 clones, around 90% seen once. The data originate from a study of human versus mouse CDR3 diversity and MHC coevolution. The CDR3 is 16 amino acids. V lost 0 bases and J lost 0; bases outside the gene matches: 2. Germline values: CDR1 SGHRS, CDR2 YFSETQ. The sample taken for sequencing was naive CD4+ T cells from blood. As to subset: CD45RO-negative CD62L-positive naive CD4 T cells. The TCR was taken from a person aged 25 to 69 in good health. The chain uses TRBV5-1 and TRBJ2-1, with 8 bases identical to TRBD2. CDR3 amino acids: CASSLAGRASYNEQFF. The CDR3 nucleotides read TGCGCCAGCAGCTTGGCCGGGAGGGCCTCCTACAATGAGCAGTTCTTC.